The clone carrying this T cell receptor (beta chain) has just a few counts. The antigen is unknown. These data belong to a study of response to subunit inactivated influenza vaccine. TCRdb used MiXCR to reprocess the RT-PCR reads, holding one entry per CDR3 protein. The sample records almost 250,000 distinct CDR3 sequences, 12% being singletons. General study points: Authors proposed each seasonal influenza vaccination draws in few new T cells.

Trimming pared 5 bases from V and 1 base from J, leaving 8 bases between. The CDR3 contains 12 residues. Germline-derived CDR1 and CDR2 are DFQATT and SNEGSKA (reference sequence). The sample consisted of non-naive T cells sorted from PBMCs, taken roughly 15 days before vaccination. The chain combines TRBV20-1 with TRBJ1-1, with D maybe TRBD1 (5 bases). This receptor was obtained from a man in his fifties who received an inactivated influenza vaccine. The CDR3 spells CSARDGNTEAFF. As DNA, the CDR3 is TGCAGTGCTCGGGACGGGAACACTGAAGCTTTCTTT.